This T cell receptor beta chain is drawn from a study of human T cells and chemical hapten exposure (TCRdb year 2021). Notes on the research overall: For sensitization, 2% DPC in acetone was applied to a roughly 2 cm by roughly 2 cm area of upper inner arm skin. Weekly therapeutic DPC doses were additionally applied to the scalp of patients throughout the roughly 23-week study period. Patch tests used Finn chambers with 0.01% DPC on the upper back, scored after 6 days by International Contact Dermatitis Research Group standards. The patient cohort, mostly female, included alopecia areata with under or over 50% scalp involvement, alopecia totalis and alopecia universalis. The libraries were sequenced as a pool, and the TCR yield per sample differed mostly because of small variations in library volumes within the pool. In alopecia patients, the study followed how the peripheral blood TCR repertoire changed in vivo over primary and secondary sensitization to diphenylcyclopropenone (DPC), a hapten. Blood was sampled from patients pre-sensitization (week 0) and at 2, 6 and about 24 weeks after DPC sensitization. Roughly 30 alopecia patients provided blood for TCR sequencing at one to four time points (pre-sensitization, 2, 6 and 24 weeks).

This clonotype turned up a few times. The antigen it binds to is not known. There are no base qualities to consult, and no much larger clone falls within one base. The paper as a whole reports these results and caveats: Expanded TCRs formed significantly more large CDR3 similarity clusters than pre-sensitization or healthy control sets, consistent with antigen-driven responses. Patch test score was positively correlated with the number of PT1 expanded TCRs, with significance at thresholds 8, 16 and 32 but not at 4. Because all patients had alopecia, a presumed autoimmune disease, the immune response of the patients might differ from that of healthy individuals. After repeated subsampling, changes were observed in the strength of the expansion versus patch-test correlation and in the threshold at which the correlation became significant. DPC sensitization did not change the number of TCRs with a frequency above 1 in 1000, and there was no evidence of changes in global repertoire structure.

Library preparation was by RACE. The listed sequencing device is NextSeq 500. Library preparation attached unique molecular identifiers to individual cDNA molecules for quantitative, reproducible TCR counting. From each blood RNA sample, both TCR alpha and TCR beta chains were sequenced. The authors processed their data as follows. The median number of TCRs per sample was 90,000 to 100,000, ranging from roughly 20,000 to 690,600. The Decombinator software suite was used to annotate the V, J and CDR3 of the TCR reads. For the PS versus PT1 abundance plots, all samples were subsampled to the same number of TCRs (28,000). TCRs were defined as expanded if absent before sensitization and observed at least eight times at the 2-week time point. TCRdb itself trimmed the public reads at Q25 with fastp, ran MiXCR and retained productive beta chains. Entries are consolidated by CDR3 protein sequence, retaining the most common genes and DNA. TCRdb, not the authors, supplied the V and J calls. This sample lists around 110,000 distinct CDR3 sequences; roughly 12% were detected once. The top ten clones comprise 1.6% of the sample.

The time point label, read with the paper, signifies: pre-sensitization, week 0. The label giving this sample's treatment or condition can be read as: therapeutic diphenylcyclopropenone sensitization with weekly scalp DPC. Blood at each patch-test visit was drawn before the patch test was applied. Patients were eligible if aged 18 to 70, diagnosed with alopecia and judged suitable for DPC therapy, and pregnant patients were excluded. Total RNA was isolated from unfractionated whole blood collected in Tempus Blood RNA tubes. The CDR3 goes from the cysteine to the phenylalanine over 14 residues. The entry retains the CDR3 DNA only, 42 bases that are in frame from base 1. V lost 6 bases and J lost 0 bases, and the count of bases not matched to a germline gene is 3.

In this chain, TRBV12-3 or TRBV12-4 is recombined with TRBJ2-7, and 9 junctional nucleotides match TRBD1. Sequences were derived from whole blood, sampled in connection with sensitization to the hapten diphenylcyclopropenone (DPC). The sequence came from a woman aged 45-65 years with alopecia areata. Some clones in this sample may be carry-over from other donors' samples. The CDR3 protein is CASRPGQGSYEQYF. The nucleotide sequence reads TGTGCCAGCAGGCCGGGACAGGGCTCCTACGAGCAGTACTTC.